This T cell receptor beta chain was identified in a study of identical twins listed by TCRdb under 2016. In the study overall: To test whether fetal clonotypes persist, the study used deep sequencing on TCR alpha and beta repertoires from monozygotic twins, unrelated adults of various ages, and cord blood. To rule out contamination, the twin experiments were replicated at different times with different library preparation protocols. The investigation overall reported the following: A weaker excess of twin sharing was found in beta out-of-frame sequences because the signal-to-noise ratio was lowered by fewer shared sequences. Fewer insertions were carried by abundant cord blood beta clonotypes; a weaker similar trend was observed in young adult naive repertoires, while no such trend was observed in memory repertoires. Compared with coincidental sharing between unrelated individuals, out-of-frame TCR alpha sequences shared between twins showed an excess of sequences with low generation probability. Conclusions relied on cross-sectional statistical analysis, since the same donors could not be followed over many years. Recombination models systematically underestimated out-of-frame TCR alpha sharing in monozygotic twins but agreed with sharing between unrelated individuals. Invariant T cells such as MAIT and iNKT could partly confound zero-insertion analyses, though diverse VJ usage argued against this for most clonotypes.

Counted from cysteine to phenylalanine, this CDR3 has 11 amino acids. Here the CDR3 DNA is all that survives: 33 bases in frame from base 1. Trimming costs V 1 base and J 13 bases, and their ends lie 9 bases apart. The CDR1 and CDR2 encoded by the germline V gene are SGHTA and FQGNSA. Library preparation used 5' RACE. Sequencing was carried out with an Illumina HiSeq 2000. A universal primer binding site was added through template switching, and the final cDNA carried a unique molecular identifier so that TCR cDNA molecules could be counted accurately. Specific primers in the conserved constant-segment region were used to synthesize first-strand cDNA for TCR alpha and beta chains. To control for contamination, every cDNA library carried two barcodes: a SMART-Mk sample barcode plus Illumina barcodes. TruSeq adapter sequences and Illumina sample barcodes were added in two successive PCR steps. Sequencing of the TCR alpha and beta cDNA libraries was done on the Illumina HiSeq platform using custom primers. On the study's bioinformatics: MiGEC processed the raw reads to extract unique molecular identifiers, while MiXCR was used to determine the CDR3 positions. For each individual, recombination models were inferred using an EM algorithm with the repgenHMM and IGoR tools. The tcR package in R was used for shared clonotype analysis, with sharing normalized by the product of cloneset sizes. To study raw recombination without the effects of thymic and clonal selection, out-of-frame nonproductive sequences were analyzed. TCRdb handled the public reads itself, with Q25 trimming in fastp and clone calling in MiXCR, and kept productive beta chains. Rows are combined by CDR3 protein, so each entry shows the most common genes and DNA. These V and J calls originate from TCRdb's pipeline instead of the authors' own analysis. This sample lists under 500,000 distinct CDR3 sequences; approximately 14% were detected once. The ten top clones hold approximately 0.98% of the sample.

About this clonotype: The antigen it recognizes is unknown. No base-level quality is on record; no much larger clone is a single base apart.

Every donor in the study was a healthy Caucasian. Three pairs of female monozygotic twins, all aged 18 to 29 years, were included in the twin cohort. CD4+ and CD8+ T cell populations were isolated with positive isolation kits from Invitrogen. These data were also filed under a second study, of yellow fever vaccine responses in identical twins. The second source states: The authors reported that the T cell response to vaccination in identical twins appeared partly convergent and partly personalized. In the study, vaccine-responding T cell clones were precisely tracked in identical twins.

The sequence was obtained from a woman between 18 and 29 years old in good health. Sequencing used CD4+ T cells sorted from blood. The rearrangement joined TRBV7-2 to TRBJ2-3; there is no confident call for the D gene. Read as DNA, the sequence is TGTGCCAGCAGCTTAGGGCAGAGAGAGTATTTT. Translated, this gives CASSLGQREYF.